One sample yielded the 24 T cell receptor beta chains listed below, sequenced in a study of blood T cells in healthy people across ages. Combining a sample-barcoded 5' primer with a J-beta primer mix, a second PCR ran for about 7 to 12 cycles. Using its own MiXCR run on the 5' RACE reads, TCRdb lists one record per CDR3 protein. Seen here are about 640,000 distinct CDR3 sequences, 58% observed once, and the top ten hold over 30%. Material for sequencing was blood. All receptors come from a man aged 55 to 70 in good health.

In its sample, this clonotype was seen many times. The chain is built from TRBV4-1 and TRBJ2-5; 9 positions match TRBD2. From germline, CDR1 is MGHRA and CDR2 YSYEKL. This CDR3 has 17 residues. With 0 bases clipped from V and 4 bases from J, the junction kept 9 bases outside the gene matches. The CDR3 nucleotides read TGCGCCAGCAGCCAAGAATCGTTAGCGGGGGTATCAGAGACCCAGTACTTC. Translation gives CASSQESLAGVSETQYF.

This clonotype was picked up a small number of times. The rearrangement uses TRBV28 and TRBJ2-1, with D hard to call. V was pared by 2 bases and J by 10 bases, with 6 bases between. The CDR3 has 11 amino acids. The germline CDR1 and CDR2 sequences are MDHEN and SYDVKM. CDR3 sequence reads: CASSLRREQFF. The DNA of the CDR3 is TGTGCCAGCAGTTTAAGGCGAGAGCAGTTCTTC.

This clonotype was seen ten or more times. This chain links TRBV5-5 with TRBJ2-5; TRBD1 might be the D (5 bases). Trimming removed 2 bases from V and 2 bases from J, with 25 bases in between. This CDR3 comprises 19 residues. Germline CDR1 is SGHKS and CDR2 is YYEKEE (reference sequence). CDR3 nucleotide sequence: TGTGCCAGCAGCTTCAAGTCTTGGTCAGCTACAGGCCAACAAGAGACCCAGTACTTC. Protein product: CASSFKSWSATGQQETQYF. The full variable domain, rest sourced from reference TRBV5-5 and TRBJ2-5, is DAGVTQSPTHLIKTRGQQVTLRCSPISGHKSVSWYQQVLGQGPQFIFQYYEKEERGRGNFPDRFSARQFPNYSSELNVNALLLGDSALYLCASSFKSWSATGQQETQYFGPGTRLLVL.

The J gene is TRBJ1-2, the V gene TRBV20-1, with D unclear. Trimming took 6 bases from V and 5 from J, leaving 16 bases between them. The germline gives CDR1 DFQATT, CDR2 SNEGSKA (reference sequence). The CDR3 is 13 residues long. CDR3 in amino acids: CSASEFADYGYTF. The CDR3, as DNA: TGCAGTGCCTCCGAGTTTGCGGATTATGGCTACACCTTC.

On this clonotype: One end of the junction fails to match germline, which may point to a read error. This chain connects TRBV15 to TRBJ2-7; D possibly corresponds to TRBD2 (5 bases). The CDR3 loop spans 14 amino acids. Germline assignment: CDR1 LNHNV and CDR2 YYDKDF (reference sequence). CDR3: CAISRGRTSYEQYF. CDR3 coding DNA: TGTGCCATCAGCCGCGGCAGGACTTCCTACGAGCAGTACTTC.

As for this clonotype: A read error may account for a junction end that differs from germline. V usage is TRBV29-1 and J usage is TRBJ2-7; D possibly uses TRBD1 or TRBD2 (7 bases each). Germline V gene lookup returns CDR1 SQVTM and CDR2 ANQGSEA. This CDR3 has 16 amino acids. In DNA, the CDR3 is TGCAGCGTTGAAGACAGGGGGGGTAGCGGAGCCTACGAGCAGTATTTC. It codes for CSVEDRGGSGAYEQYF.

This clonotype has a handful of counts. This chain joins TRBV4-2 and TRBJ2-3; D may correspond to TRBD1 or TRBD2 (5 bases each). Germline V gives CDR1 LGHNA, CDR2 YNFKEQ. The CDR3 spans 16 residues. The ends were cut back, 0 bases at V and 2 bases at J, with 12 bases in the middle. CDR3 region: CASSQDKWGFTDTQYF. The CDR3, as DNA: TGTGCCAGCAGCCAAGATAAGTGGGGGTTCACAGATACGCAGTATTTT.

The table lists this clonotype with a few counts. The chain employs TRBV7-2 and TRBJ2-5, with 12 bases identical to TRBD2. Looked up from germline, CDR1 is SGHTA and CDR2 is FQGNSA. This CDR3 has 15 residues. V lost 5 bases, J lost 5 bases, and 6 bases stayed unmatched. CDR3 in DNA: TGTGCCAGCAGCGGTAGCGGGACTAGCGGGGAGACCCAGTACTTC. This translates into CASSGSGTSGETQYF.

V and J are TRBV2 and TRBJ2-1; D might be TRBD1 (6 bases). The CDR3 contains 14 residues. Germline CDR1 SNHLY, CDR2 FYNNEI. Trimming removed 4 bases from V and 8 bases from J, with 15 bases in between. This chain's CDR3 is CASSGRGQDHEQFF. CDR3 nucleotides: TGTGCCAGCAGTGGCAGGGGTCAAGACCATGAGCAGTTCTTC.

The J gene is TRBJ1-4, the V gene TRBV5-1; D unclear. The CDR3 length is 15 residues. The germline CDR1 and CDR2 sequences are SGHRS and YFSETQ. Trimming stripped 3 bases from V and 7 bases from J, with 16 bases between. CDR3 DNA sequence: TGCGCCAGCAGCTCGCCTACTAGAGATCCTGAAAAACTGTTTTTT. Translation gives CASSSPTRDPEKLFF.

The chain is built from TRBV5-1 and TRBJ2-7; D is possibly TRBD2 (6 bases). The CDR3 spans 15 residues. The germline gives CDR1 SGHRS, CDR2 YFSETQ. V was shortened by 0 bases and J by 4 bases, with 14 bases between the two germline ends. This CDR3 reads CASSLAGPGEYEQYF. CDR3 nucleotides: TGCGCCAGCAGCTTGGCTGGGCCGGGGGAATACGAGCAGTACTTC.

As to this clonotype: One end of the junction is discordant with germline, which a read error may explain. This chain uses TRBV7-9 with TRBJ2-4, with TRBD2 matching over 9 bases. This CDR3 is 16 amino acids long. CDR1 is SEHNR, CDR2 FQNEAQ, per germline (reference sequence). CDR3 DNA: TGTGCCAGCAGCTTGTCTGGCGGGGGGGCCCGTAACATTCAGTACTTT. Residues: CASSLSGGGARNIQYF.

V is TRBV7-6 and J is TRBJ2-3; 14 bases match TRBD2. In germline, CDR1 is SGHVS, CDR2 FNYEAQ. CDR3 length equals 19 residues. V was clipped by 5 bases and J by 2 bases; unmatched bases: 12. The CDR3 DNA sequence: TGTGCCAGCAGCCGGCACCCGGGACTAGCGGGGGAGATCACAGATACGCAGTATTTT. This translates into CASSRHPGLAGEITDTQYF.

The chain is built from TRBV3-1 and TRBJ2-6; D is possibly TRBD2 (5 bases). The ends were cut back, 6 bases at V and 0 bases at J, with 21 bases in the middle. The germline CDR1 and CDR2 sequences are LGHDT and YNNKEL (reference sequence). The CDR3 covers 19 residues. For the CDR3, the DNA is TGTGCCAGCAGGGGGAGAAGGGCGTCTATCAGCTCTGGGGCCAACGTCCTGACTTTC. This encodes CASRGRRASISSGANVLTF.

J is TRBJ2-1 and V is TRBV29-1, with TRBD1 matching 8 bases. CDR1 SQVTM and CDR2 ANQGSEA come from the germline V gene. The length of the CDR3 is 15 residues. The junction had 8 bases not matched to a gene; V was cut back by 4 bases and J by 3 bases. CDR3: CSVGPDRAHYNEQFF. The CDR3 bases are TGCAGCGTTGGACCGGACAGGGCTCACTACAATGAGCAGTTCTTC.

This clonotype has only a few counts. J is TRBJ1-1 and V is TRBV20-1; D is unresolved. There are 14 residues in the CDR3. Germline CDR1 DFQATT, CDR2 SNEGSKA (reference sequence). Trimming removed 5 bases from V and 0 bases from J, with 13 bases in between. The DNA for the CDR3 is TGCAGTGCTCTGTCACCTAGTATGAACACTGAAGCTTTCTTT. It yields the protein CSALSPSMNTEAFF.

This clonotype was seen ten or more times. The chain uses TRBV5-1 and TRBJ2-6; D is unclear. V was cut by 0 bases and J by 0 bases, with 4 bases left in between. The germline V gene has CDR1 SGHRS and CDR2 YFSETQ. The CDR3 is 15 amino acids. The CDR3 protein is CASSLGASGANVLTF. Here the CDR3 DNA reads TGCGCCAGCAGCTTGGGGGCCTCTGGGGCCAACGTCCTGACTTTC.

V gene TRBV6-1 combines with J gene TRBJ2-5, with 12 bases identical to TRBD1. CDR3 length: 16 amino acids. CDR1 is MNHNS and CDR2 is SASEGT in the germline V gene. V gave up 5 bases and J gave up 2 bases; unmatched junction bases: 6. The CDR3 loop reads CASSWGQGARQETQYF. The CDR3 DNA reads as TGTGCCAGCAGTTGGGGACAGGGGGCGCGTCAAGAGACCCAGTACTTC.

V usage is TRBV7-6 and J usage is TRBJ2-5, with TRBD1 matching over 7 bases. The germline CDR1 and CDR2 sequences are SGHVS and FNYEAQ. The CDR3 loop spans 13 amino acids. The trim removed 10 bases at V and 5 bases at J, leaving 10 bases unmatched. CDR3 nucleotide sequence: TGTGCCATCCTTGAGGGGGCTGGTGAGACCCAGTACTTC. Translating gives CAILEGAGETQYF.

The chain combines TRBV7-2 with TRBJ2-7; the match to TRBD2 covers 13 bases. The DNA matches TRBJ2-5 better at its end, which makes the J call doubtful. The CDR3 extends over 15 amino acids. The germline gives CDR1 SGHTA, CDR2 FQGNSA. As DNA, the CDR3 is TGTGCCAGCAGCCTACTAGCGGGGGGGACGCAGACCCAGTACTTC. Translation: CASSLLAGGTQTQYF.

The chain couples TRBV29-1 to TRBJ1-5; the D gene is possibly TRBD1 (5 bases). Trimming removed 4 bases at V and 11 bases at J, with 21 bases between. This CDR3 has 14 residues. Germline CDR1 reads SQVTM; CDR2 reads ANQGSEA. CDR3 bases: TGCAGCGTTGTGGGTAGCGGGGGAGGAGAGACCCAGCATTTT. It translates to CSVVGSGGGETQHF.

The chain carries TRBV24-1 and TRBJ2-1; 10 nucleotides match TRBD2. Germline V gene sequence: CDR1 KGHDR, CDR2 SFDVKD. V shed 2 bases and J 6 bases; nucleotides not matched to a gene: 3. This CDR3 spans 15 amino acids. CDR3 DNA sequence: TGTGCCACCAGTGATTCCCGGACTAGCGGCAATGAGCAGTTCTTC. Amino acids: CATSDSRTSGNEQFF.

The gene calls are TRBV2 and TRBJ2-5; D is possibly TRBD1 (6 bases). This CDR3 region has 15 residues. CDR1 and CDR2 (germline): SNHLY, FYNNEI. The germline V and J ends were trimmed by 5 bases and 1 base, with 14 bases remaining between them. In nucleotides, the CDR3 is TGTGCCAGCAGTTTTACAGGGACGTCCCAAGAGACCCAGTACTTC. The encoded protein is CASSFTGTSQETQYF.

The chain recombines TRBV28 with TRBJ1-2; D is undetermined. The V gene's germline CDR1 is MDHEN and CDR2 SYDVKM. The CDR3 has 13 residues. The V end was cut by 4 bases, the J end by 4 bases, with 10 bases between. The CDR3 sequence is CASSSLDFYGYTF. The DNA of the CDR3 is TGTGCCAGCAGTTCCCTAGACTTCTATGGCTACACCTTC.